This T cell receptor beta chain emerged from a study of shared clonotypes between healthy human individuals. Terminally differentiated effector memory CD45RA+ cells were left out of the naive CD8 fraction, which was CD45RO-negative and positively selected for CCR7. A word on this clone: The antigen remains undetermined.

General study findings and limits: Generally, naive subsets (rather than memory subsets) showed larger estimated richness. Sampling involved blood alone; tissue repertoires likely differ.

With 6 bases removed from V and 3 bases from J, the gap between germline ends came to 9 bases. Germline CDR1 reads MNHEY; CDR2 reads SMNVEV (reference sequence). This CDR3 region has 13 residues. The genomic DNA of each subset was split evenly across several immunoSEQ plates. Clones were sequenced by immunoSEQ multiplex PCR, and TCRdb holds only the in-frame ones, with some missing. The sample includes 2 million or so clones, approximately 94% of them seen just once. The sample consisted of naive CD8+ T cells sorted from blood. This chain uses TRBV27 with TRBJ2-1; tentative D call: TRBD1 (6 bases). The TCR was taken from a man between 18 and 35 years old in good health. Here the CDR3 DNA reads TGTGCCAGCAGAGCACAGGGCTACAATGAGCAGTTCTTC. Its translation is CASRAQGYNEQFF.